The 21 T cell receptor beta chains in this list originate from one sample, sequenced in a study of beta chain features in type 1 diabetes. Of the isolated RNA, all was reverse transcribed, and so the sequenced material was expressed TCRB transcripts. The data were produced by immunoSEQ multiplex PCR, yet TCRdb's version contains in-frame clones alone and is incomplete. The sample lists about 150,000 clones, around 10% occurring once. Sequencing used central memory CD4+ T cells from blood. The receptors stem from a man aged 18 to 29 in good health.

This clone was detected ten times or more. Other DNA sequences in this sample translate to the same CDR3. V usage is TRBV5-1 and J usage is TRBJ2-7, with a tentative D call TRBD2 (6 bases). The CDR3 has 14 residues. The germline V gene has CDR1 SGHRS and CDR2 YFSETQ. Trimming removed 0 bases from V and 3 bases from J, with 10 bases in between. CDR3 region: CASSLGQGGYEQYF. CDR3 sequence (DNA): TGCGCCAGCAGCTTGGGCCAGGGAGGCTACGAGCAGTACTTC.

The genes are TRBV19 and TRBJ2-7; 7 bases align to TRBD1. Germline-derived CDR1 and CDR2 are LNHDA and SQIVND (reference sequence). The CDR3 has 13 amino acids. The ends lost 4 bases at V and 3 bases at J; junction bases unmatched: 3. CDR3 coding DNA: TGTGCCAGTAGTAGGGGACAGCTCTACGAGCAGTACTTC. Protein: CASSRGQLYEQYF.

The chain employs TRBV7-2 and TRBJ2-2; 7 nucleotides match TRBD1. The CDR3 consists of 15 residues. Germline values: CDR1 SGHTA, CDR2 FQGNSA. Germline trimming cut 2 bases from V and 4 bases from J; bases unmatched to any gene: 4. CDR3 coding DNA: TGTGCCAGCAGCTTACTTGGGACAGTCACCGGGGAGCTGTTTTTT. Translated: CASSLLGTVTGELFF.

V is TRBV7-2 and J is TRBJ1-2, with 10 nucleotides matching TRBD1. The CDR3 sequence is 15 residues long. Germline V gene sequence: CDR1 SGHTA, CDR2 FQGNSA. With V trimmed by 3 bases and J by 5 bases, 6 bases remained unmatched. The CDR3, as DNA: TGTGCCAGCAGCTTCGGACAGGGGGTAGAATATGGCTACACCTTC. This sequence encodes CASSFGQGVEYGYTF.

Ten or more counts support this clone. J is TRBJ2-7 and V is TRBV7-9; D call uncertain. V was pared by 1 base and J by 3 bases, with 10 bases between. Per germline, CDR1 SEHNR and CDR2 FQNEAQ (reference sequence). The CDR3 length is 14 residues. CDR3 DNA: TGTGCCAGCAGCTTAGGGCTACAAGGCTACGAGCAGTACTTC. This encodes CASSLGLQGYEQYF.

In nucleotides, the CDR3 is TGTGCCAGTAGTATAGGAGATAGCGGGATCTACGAGCAGTACTTC. This encodes CASSIGDSGIYEQYF. This rearrangement joins TRBV19 to TRBJ2-7; 8 bases line up with TRBD2. The CDR3 has 15 residues. V shed 1 base, J shed 3 bases, and the junction held 5 bases outside the gene matches. CDR1 is LNHDA, CDR2 SQIVND, per germline (reference sequence).

This clone has a count of ten or more. The chain uses TRBV29-1 and TRBJ2-5; 11 nucleotides line up with TRBD1. The CDR3 contains 13 residues. V shed 8 bases, J shed 4 bases, and the junction held 6 bases outside the gene matches. The germline V gene has CDR1 SQVTM and CDR2 ANQGSEA. CDR3 sequence reads: CSSRTGGAETQYF. Here the CDR3 DNA reads TGCAGCTCCCGGACAGGGGGCGCAGAGACCCAGTACTTC.

Details on this clone: The sample carries other DNA sequences with the same CDR3. The chain carries TRBV5-6 and TRBJ1-2; D gene unclear. This CDR3 is 16 amino acids long. V gave up 5 bases and J gave up 4 bases, with 21 bases separating them. Germline CDR1 SGHDT, CDR2 YYEEEE. CDR3 bases: TGTGCCAGCAGAAAGCGTGACACATTTGGTGCCTATGGCTACACCTTC. This gives the protein CASRKRDTFGAYGYTF.

The chain has TRBV7-8 and TRBJ2-5, with D possibly TRBD2 on 6 matching bases. There are 13 residues in the CDR3. Trimming removed 5 bases at V and 13 bases at J, with 20 bases between. Germline V gene lookup returns CDR1 SGHVS and CDR2 FQNEAQ. The CDR3: CASSLSGTSVPYF. In nucleotides, the CDR3 is TGTGCCAGCAGCCTATCCGGGACTTCGGTCCCGTACTTC.

This chain links TRBV7-2 with TRBJ2-5; 8 positions match TRBD1. The CDR3 totals 14 residues. Germline V CDR1 and CDR2: SGHTA, FQGNSA. Trimming took 5 bases from V and 4 from J; bases not matched to a gene: 6. CDR3 nucleotide sequence: TGTGCCAGCAGCAAGGACAGGGCGAGAGAGACCCAGTACTTC. This sequence encodes CASSKDRARETQYF.

This clone showed up many times. The chain joins TRBV7-9 to TRBJ2-7; 11 positions agree with TRBD1. The J segment lost 3 bases and the V segment lost 5 bases, leaving 6 bases of the junction unmatched. Per the germline V gene, CDR1 is SEHNR and CDR2 is FQNEAQ (reference sequence). This CDR3 spans 15 amino acids. The CDR3 region has the DNA TGTGCCAGCAGCGGCCCCGGGACAGGGGGCTACGAGCAGTACTTC. Encoded protein: CASSGPGTGGYEQYF.

J is TRBJ1-1 and V is TRBV7-2; TRBD1 matches at 7 bases. The germline V gene has CDR1 SGHTA and CDR2 FQGNSA. There are 13 residues in the CDR3. J was trimmed by 4 bases and V by 3 bases; bases with no gene match: 2. The CDR3 bases are TGTGCCAGCAGCTTTAACAGGGGCACTGAAGCTTTCTTT. This encodes CASSFNRGTEAFF. The full variable domain, rest sourced from reference TRBV7-2 and TRBJ1-1, is GAGVSQSPSNKVTEKGKDVELRCDPISGHTALYWYRQSLGQGLEFLIYFQGNSAPDKSGLPSDRFSAERTGGSVSTLTIQRTQQEDSAVYLCASSFNRGTEAFFGQGTRLTVV.

This clone was seen more than once but under ten times. This chain joins TRBV29-1 and TRBJ1-5, with D uncertain. The CDR3 has 10 residues. The V gene lost 4 bases and the J gene lost 6 bases, with 4 bases spanning the gap. The germline V gene has CDR1 SQVTM and CDR2 ANQGSEA. CDR3 region: CSVGTQPQHF. CDR3 DNA: TGCAGCGTTGGGACTCAGCCCCAGCATTTT.

This clone was counted at least ten times. The rearrangement joins TRBV19 to TRBJ1-6; D call uncertain. CDR3 size: 13 residues. CDR1 and CDR2 (germline): LNHDA, SQIVND (reference sequence). Trimming cost V 7 bases and J 9 bases, with 13 bases left between them. The CDR3 sequence is CASKNYGGSPLHF. The CDR3 DNA sequence: TGTGCCAGTAAGAATTATGGTGGTTCACCCCTCCACTTT.

This chain joins TRBV7-2 and TRBJ1-1; D is unresolved. This CDR3 has 14 amino acids. The germline V gene encodes CDR1 SGHTA and CDR2 FQGNSA. V was shortened by 1 base and J by 1 base, with 7 bases between the two germline ends. CDR3 sequence (DNA): TGTGCCAGCAGCTTAGGACAATCGAACACTGAAGCTTTCTTT. Its translation: CASSLGQSNTEAFF. Full variable domain (missing parts from reference TRBV7-2 and TRBJ1-1): GAGVSQSPSNKVTEKGKDVELRCDPISGHTALYWYRQSLGQGLEFLIYFQGNSAPDKSGLPSDRFSAERTGGSVSTLTIQRTQQEDSAVYLCASSLGQSNTEAFFGQGTRLTVV.

The rearrangement uses TRBV6-6 and TRBJ2-3, with D perhaps matching TRBD2 (5 bases). Trimming left V 6 bases short and J 5 bases short, with 18 bases between. Germline V gene lookup returns CDR1 MNHNY and CDR2 SVGAGI (reference sequence). The CDR3 spans 15 residues. CDR3 DNA sequence: TGTGCCAGCAGGGCCCTGGCGGGCCGAGGAGATACGCAGTATTTT. Translation gives CASRALAGRGDTQYF.

In this sample, this clone turned up a few times. The chain joins TRBV29-1 to TRBJ1-1; weak D call: TRBD1 (5 bases). The ends were cut back, 4 bases at V and 5 bases at J, with 11 bases in the middle. This CDR3 is built from 12 residues. Germline assignment: CDR1 SQVTM and CDR2 ANQGSEA. CDR3 sequence reads: CSVGGGGTEAFF. The CDR3 DNA sequence: TGCAGCGTTGGCGGGGGTGGAACTGAAGCTTTCTTT.

The chain recombines TRBV5-4 with TRBJ2-3; 10 bases align to TRBD2. CDR3 length: 16 residues. Germline-derived CDR1 and CDR2 are SGHNT and YYREEE (reference sequence). V lost 4 bases and J lost 6; bases outside the gene matches: 11. The DNA of the CDR3 is TGTGCCAGCAGCCCCATGCTAGCGGGAGTAATGGATACGCAGTATTTT. Its protein product is CASSPMLAGVMDTQYF.

The chain links TRBV7-9 to TRBJ2-1; D uncertain. The CDR3 totals 11 residues. The V end lost 4 bases, the J end lost 16 bases, and 14 bases lay between the germline ends. Per the germline V gene, CDR1 is SEHNR and CDR2 is FQNEAQ (reference sequence). Written as DNA, the CDR3 is TGTGCCAGCAGCTCGGGCCGTTCAGAATTCTTC. Its translation: CASSSGRSEFF.

This clone has a count of ten or more. The chain carries TRBV5-6 and TRBJ1-4; D unresolved. Germline CDR1 SGHDT, CDR2 YYEEEE. The V and J ends lost 2 bases and 8 bases respectively, with 16 bases between them. The CDR3 length is 15 residues. The CDR3 spells CASSFRLEVREKLFF. The CDR3 DNA is TGTGCCAGCAGCTTTCGATTGGAGGTTCGGGAAAAACTGTTTTTT.

The rearrangement uses TRBV9 and TRBJ2-5; D unclear. V was cut by 0 bases and J by 0 bases, with 6 bases left in between. Germline-derived CDR1 and CDR2 are SGDLS and YYNGEE. CDR3 length equals 14 residues. In DNA, the CDR3 is TGTGCCAGCAGCGTAGGTACCAACCAAGAGACCCAGTACTTC. Protein: CASSVGTNQETQYF.